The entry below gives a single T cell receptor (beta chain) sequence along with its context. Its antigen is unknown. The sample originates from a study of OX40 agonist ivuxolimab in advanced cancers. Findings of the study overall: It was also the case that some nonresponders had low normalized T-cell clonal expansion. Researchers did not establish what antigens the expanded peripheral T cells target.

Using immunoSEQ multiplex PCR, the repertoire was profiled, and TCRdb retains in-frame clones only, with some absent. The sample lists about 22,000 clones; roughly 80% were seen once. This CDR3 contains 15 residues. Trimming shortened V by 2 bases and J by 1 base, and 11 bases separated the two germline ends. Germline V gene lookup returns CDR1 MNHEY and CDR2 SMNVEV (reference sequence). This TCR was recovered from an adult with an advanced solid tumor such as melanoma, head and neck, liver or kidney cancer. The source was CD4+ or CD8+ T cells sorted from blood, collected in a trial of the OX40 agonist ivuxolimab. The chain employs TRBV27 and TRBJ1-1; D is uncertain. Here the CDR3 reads CASSLRQDGNTEAFF. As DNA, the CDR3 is TGTGCCAGCAGTTTAAGGCAGGACGGGAACACTGAAGCTTTCTTT.